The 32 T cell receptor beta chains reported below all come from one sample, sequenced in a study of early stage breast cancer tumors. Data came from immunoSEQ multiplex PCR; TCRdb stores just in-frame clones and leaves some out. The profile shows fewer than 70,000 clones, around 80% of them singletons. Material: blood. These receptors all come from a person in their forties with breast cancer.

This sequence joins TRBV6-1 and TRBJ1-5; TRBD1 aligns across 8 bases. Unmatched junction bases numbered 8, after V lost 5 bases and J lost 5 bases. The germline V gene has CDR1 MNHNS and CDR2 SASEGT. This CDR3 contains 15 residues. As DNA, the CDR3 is TGTGCCAGCAGTACTGGCGACAGGGGTGATCAGCCCCAGCATTTT. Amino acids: CASSTGDRGDQPQHF.

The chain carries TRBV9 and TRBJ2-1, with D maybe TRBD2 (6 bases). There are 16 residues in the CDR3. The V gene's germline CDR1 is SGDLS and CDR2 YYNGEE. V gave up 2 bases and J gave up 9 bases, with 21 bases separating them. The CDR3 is CASSVVGDLPTAEQFF. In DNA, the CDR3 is TGTGCCAGCAGCGTCGTTGGGGACTTACCCACCGCTGAGCAGTTCTTC.

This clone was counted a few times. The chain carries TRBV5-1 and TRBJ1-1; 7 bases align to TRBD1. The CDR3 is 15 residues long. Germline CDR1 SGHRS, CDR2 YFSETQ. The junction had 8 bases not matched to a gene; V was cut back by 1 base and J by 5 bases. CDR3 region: CASSLSTGEGTEAFF. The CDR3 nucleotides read TGCGCCAGCAGCTTGTCTACAGGGGAAGGAACTGAAGCTTTCTTT.

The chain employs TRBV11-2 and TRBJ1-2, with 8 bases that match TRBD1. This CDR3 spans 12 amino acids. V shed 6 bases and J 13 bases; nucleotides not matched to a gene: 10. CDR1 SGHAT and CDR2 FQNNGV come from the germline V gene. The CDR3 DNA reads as TGTGCCAGCAGTCCAGGGCAGGGGGCGGCCACCTTC. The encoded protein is CASSPGQGAATF.

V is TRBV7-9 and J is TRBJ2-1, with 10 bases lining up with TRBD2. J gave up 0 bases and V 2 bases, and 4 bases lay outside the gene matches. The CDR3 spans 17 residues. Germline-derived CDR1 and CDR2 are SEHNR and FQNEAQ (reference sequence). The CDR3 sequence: CASSLLAGVHSYNEQFF. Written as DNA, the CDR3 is TGTGCCAGCAGCTTACTAGCGGGAGTGCACTCCTACAATGAGCAGTTCTTC.

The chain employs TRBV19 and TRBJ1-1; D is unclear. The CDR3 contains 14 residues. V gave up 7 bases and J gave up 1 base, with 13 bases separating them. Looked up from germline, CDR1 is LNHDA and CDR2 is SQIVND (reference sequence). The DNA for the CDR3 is TGTGCCAGTAAGTCCCCCCTAGCGAACACTGAAGCTTTCTTT. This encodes CASKSPLANTEAFF.

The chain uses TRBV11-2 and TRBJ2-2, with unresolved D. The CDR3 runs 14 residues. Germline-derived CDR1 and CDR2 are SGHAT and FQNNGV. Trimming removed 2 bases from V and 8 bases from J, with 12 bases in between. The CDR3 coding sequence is TGTGCCAGCAGCTTACTGCGAGTGTATGGGGAGCTGTTTTTT. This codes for CASSLLRVYGELFF.

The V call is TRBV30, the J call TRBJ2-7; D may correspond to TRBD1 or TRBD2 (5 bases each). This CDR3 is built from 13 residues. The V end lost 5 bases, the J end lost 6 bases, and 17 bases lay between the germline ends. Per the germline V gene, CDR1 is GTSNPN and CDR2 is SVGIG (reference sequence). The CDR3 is CAWRGRNGAEQYF. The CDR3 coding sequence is TGTGCCTGGCGGGGAAGGAACGGGGCCGAGCAGTACTTC. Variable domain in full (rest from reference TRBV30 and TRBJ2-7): SQTIHQWPATLVQPVGSPLSLECTVEGTSNPNLYWYRQAAGRGLQLLFYSVGIGQISSEVPQNLSASRPQDRQFILSSKKLLLSDSGFYLCAWRGRNGAEQYFGPGTRLTVT.

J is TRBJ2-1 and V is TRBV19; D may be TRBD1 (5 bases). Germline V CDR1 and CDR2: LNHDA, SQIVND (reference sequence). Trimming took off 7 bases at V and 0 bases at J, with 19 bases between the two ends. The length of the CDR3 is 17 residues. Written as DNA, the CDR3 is TGTGCCAGTATCACTGGGGCGTCCAAGAGCTCCTACAATGAGCAGTTCTTC. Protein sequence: CASITGASKSSYNEQFF.

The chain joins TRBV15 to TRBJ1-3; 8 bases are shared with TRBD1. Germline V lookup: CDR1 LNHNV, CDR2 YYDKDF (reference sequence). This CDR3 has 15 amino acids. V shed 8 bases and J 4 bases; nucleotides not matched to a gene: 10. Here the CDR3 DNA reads TGTGCCACCGGAGACAGGGGAGTTTCAGGAAACACCATATATTTT. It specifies CATGDRGVSGNTIYF. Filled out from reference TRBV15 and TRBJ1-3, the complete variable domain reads DAMVIQNPRYQVTQFGKPVTLSCSQTLNHNVMYWYQQKSSQAPKLLFHYYDKDFNNEADTPDNFQSRRPNTSFCFLDIRSPGLGDTAMYLCATGDRGVSGNTIYFGEGSWLTVV.

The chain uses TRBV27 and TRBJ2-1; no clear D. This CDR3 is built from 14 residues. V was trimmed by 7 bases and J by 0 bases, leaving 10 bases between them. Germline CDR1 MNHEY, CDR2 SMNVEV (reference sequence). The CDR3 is CASTVGGSYNEQFF. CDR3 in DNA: TGTGCCAGCACAGTCGGCGGCTCCTACAATGAGCAGTTCTTC.

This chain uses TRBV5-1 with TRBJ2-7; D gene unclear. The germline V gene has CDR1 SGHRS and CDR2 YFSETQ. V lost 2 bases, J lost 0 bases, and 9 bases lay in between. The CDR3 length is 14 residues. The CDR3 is CASSFTLFSYEQYF. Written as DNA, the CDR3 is TGCGCCAGCAGCTTTACTCTGTTCTCCTACGAGCAGTACTTC. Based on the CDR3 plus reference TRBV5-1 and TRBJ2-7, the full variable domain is KAGVTQTPRYLIKTRGQQVTLSCSPISGHRSVSWYQQTPGQGLQFLFEYFSETQRNKGNFPGRFSGRQFSNSRSEMNVSTLELGDSALYLCASSFTLFSYEQYFGPGTRLTVT.

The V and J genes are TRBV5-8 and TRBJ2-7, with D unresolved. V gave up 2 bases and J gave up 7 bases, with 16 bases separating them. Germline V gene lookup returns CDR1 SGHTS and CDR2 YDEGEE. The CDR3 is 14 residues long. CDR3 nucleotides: TGTGCCAGCAGCTTTCGGTCGTACGGCAGGGAGCAGTACTTC. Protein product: CASSFRSYGREQYF.

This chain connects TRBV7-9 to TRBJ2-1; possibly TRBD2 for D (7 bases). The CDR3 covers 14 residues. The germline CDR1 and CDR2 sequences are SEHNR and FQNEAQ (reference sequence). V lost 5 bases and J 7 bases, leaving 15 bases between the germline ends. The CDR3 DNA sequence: TGTGCCAGCAGCACCCCCGCGGGGGCTAATGAGCAGTTCTTC. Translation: CASSTPAGANEQFF.

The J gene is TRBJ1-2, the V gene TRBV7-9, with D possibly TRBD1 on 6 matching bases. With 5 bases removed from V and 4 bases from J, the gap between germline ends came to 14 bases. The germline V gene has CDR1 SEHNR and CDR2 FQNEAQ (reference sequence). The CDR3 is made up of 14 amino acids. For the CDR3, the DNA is TGTGCCAGCAGCCCCGGAGGGGGAGGCTATGGCTACACCTTC. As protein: CASSPGGGGYGYTF.

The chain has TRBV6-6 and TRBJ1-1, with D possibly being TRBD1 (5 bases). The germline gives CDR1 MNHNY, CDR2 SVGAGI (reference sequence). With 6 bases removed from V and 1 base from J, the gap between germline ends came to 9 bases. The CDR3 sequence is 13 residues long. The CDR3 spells CASSRDANTEAFF. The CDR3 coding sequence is TGTGCCAGCAGCCGGGACGCGAACACTGAAGCTTTCTTT.

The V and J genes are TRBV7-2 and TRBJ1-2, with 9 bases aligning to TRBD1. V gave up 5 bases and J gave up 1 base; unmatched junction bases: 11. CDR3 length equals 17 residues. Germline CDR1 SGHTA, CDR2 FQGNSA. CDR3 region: CASSPRQGVLINYGYTF. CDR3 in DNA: TGTGCCAGCAGCCCCCGACAGGGGGTGCTAATTAACTATGGCTACACCTTC.

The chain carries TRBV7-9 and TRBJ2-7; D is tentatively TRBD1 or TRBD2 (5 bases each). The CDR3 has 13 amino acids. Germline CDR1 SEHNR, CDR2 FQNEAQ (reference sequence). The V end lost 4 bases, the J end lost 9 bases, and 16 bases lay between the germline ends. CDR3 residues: CASSWGRPGGQYF. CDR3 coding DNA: TGTGCCAGCAGCTGGGGACGCCCCGGTGGGCAGTACTTC.

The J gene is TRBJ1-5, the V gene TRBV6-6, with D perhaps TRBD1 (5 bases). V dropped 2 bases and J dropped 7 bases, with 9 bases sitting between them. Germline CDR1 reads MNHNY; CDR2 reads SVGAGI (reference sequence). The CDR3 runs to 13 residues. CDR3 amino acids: CASSYTREQPQHF. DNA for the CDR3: TGTGCCAGCAGTTACACCAGGGAGCAGCCCCAGCATTTT.

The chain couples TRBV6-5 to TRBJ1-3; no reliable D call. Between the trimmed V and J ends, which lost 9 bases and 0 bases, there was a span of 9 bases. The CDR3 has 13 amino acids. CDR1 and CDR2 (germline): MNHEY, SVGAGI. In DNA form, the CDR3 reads TGTGCCAGGCCCAGCAGCTCTGGAAACACCATATATTTT. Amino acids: CARPSSSGNTIYF.

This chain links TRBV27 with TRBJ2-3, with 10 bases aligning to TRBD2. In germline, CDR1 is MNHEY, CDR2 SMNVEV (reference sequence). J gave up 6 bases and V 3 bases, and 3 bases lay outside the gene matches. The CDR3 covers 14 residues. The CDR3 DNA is TGTGCCAGCAGTTTCCAGACTAGCGGGGATACGCAGTATTTT. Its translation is CASSFQTSGDTQYF.

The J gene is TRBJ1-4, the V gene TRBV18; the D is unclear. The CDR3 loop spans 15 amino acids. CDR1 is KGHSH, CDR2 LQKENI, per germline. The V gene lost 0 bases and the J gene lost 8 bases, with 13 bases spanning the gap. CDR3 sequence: CASSPPNGVGEKLFF. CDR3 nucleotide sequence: TGTGCCAGCTCACCACCTAACGGGGTCGGGGAAAAACTGTTTTTT.

The CDR3, as DNA: TGTGCCAGCAGCTCTGGGGCCGCCAATGAGCAGTTCTTC. It specifies CASSSGAANEQFF. The rearrangement joins TRBV5-4 to TRBJ2-1; D possibly corresponds to TRBD1 (5 bases). CDR3 length equals 13 residues. V was shortened by 3 bases and J by 6 bases, with 10 bases between the two germline ends. Germline CDR1 reads SGHNT; CDR2 reads YYREEE (reference sequence).

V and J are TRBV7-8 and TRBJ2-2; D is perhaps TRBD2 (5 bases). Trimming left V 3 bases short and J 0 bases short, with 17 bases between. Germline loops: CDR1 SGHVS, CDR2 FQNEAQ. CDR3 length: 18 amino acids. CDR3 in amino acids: CASSLRVDFPANTGELFF. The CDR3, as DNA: TGTGCCAGCAGCTTGAGGGTGGACTTCCCCGCGAACACCGGGGAGCTGTTTTTT.

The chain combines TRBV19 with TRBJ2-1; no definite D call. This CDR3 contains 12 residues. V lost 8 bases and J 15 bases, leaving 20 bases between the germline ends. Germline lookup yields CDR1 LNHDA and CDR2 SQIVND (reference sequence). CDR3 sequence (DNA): TGTGCCAGTGCAACCTCTACAACCTGGATGTTCTTC. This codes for CASATSTTWMFF.

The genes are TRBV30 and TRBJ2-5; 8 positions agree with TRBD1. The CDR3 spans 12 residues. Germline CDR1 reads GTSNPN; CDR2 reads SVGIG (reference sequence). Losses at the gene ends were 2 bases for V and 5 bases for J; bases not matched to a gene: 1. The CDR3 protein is CAWSRQGETQYF. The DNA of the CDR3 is TGTGCCTGGAGTCGACAGGGGGAGACCCAGTACTTC.

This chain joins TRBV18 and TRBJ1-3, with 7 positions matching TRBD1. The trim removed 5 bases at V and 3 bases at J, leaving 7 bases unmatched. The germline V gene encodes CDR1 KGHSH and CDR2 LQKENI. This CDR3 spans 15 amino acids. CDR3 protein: CASSEIRGLGNTIYF. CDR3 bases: TGTGCCAGCTCAGAAATAAGGGGGCTTGGAAACACCATATATTTT.

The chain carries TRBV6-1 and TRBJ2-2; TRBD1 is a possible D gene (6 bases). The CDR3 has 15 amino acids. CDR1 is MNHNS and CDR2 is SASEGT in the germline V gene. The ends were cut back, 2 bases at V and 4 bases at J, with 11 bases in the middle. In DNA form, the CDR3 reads TGTGCCAGCAGTGAACAGGGGAAACCCACCGGGGAGCTGTTTTTT. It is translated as CASSEQGKPTGELFF.

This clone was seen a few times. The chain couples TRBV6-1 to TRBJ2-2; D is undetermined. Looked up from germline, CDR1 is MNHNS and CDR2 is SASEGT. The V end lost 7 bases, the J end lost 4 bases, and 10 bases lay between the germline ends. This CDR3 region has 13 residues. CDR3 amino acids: CASNAVSTGELFF. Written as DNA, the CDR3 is TGTGCCAGCAATGCGGTTAGCACCGGGGAGCTGTTTTTT.

In DNA form, the CDR3 reads TGTGCCAGCAGTATAACGACAGGGCTCTACGAGCAGTACTTC. Encoded protein: CASSITTGLYEQYF. The chain carries TRBV2 and TRBJ2-7; 7 nucleotides match TRBD1. The CDR3 runs to 14 residues. V shed 5 bases and J 3 bases; nucleotides not matched to a gene: 7. Germline lookup yields CDR1 SNHLY and CDR2 FYNNEI.

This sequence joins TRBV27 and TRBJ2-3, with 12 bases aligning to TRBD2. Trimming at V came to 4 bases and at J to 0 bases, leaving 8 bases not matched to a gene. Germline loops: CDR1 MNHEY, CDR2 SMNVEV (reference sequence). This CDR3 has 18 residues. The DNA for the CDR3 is TGTGCCAGCAGTTCCCCGGGACTAGCGGGTCCCAGCACAGATACGCAGTATTTT. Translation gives CASSSPGLAGPSTDTQYF.

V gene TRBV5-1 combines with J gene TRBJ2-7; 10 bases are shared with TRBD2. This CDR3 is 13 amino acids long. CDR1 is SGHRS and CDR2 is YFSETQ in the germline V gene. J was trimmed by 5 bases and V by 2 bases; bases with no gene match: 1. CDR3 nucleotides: TGCGCCAGCAGCTTCACTAGCGGGAACGAGCAGTACTTC. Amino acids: CASSFTSGNEQYF.